This TCR beta chain came from a study of shared T cell receptors in the human thymus. Profiled with immunoSEQ multiplex PCR; TCRdb holds only in-frame clones, not every one. The sample consists of 540,000 or so clones, more than 75% of them appearing once. Looked up from germline, CDR1 is MRHNA and CDR2 is SNTAGT. CDR3 size: 14 residues. V gave up 7 bases and J gave up 5 bases; unmatched junction bases: 8. This sample also appeared in a second study, on human thymus T cells.

The material sequenced was thymocytes. The gene calls are TRBV6-4 and TRBJ2-5; 9 bases agree with TRBD1. This clonotype was sampled from a boy under two years old with a congenital heart defect. The CDR3 nucleotides are TGTGCCAGCAATGGACAGGGGATCGGGGAGACCCAGTACTTC. It codes for CASNGQGIGETQYF.